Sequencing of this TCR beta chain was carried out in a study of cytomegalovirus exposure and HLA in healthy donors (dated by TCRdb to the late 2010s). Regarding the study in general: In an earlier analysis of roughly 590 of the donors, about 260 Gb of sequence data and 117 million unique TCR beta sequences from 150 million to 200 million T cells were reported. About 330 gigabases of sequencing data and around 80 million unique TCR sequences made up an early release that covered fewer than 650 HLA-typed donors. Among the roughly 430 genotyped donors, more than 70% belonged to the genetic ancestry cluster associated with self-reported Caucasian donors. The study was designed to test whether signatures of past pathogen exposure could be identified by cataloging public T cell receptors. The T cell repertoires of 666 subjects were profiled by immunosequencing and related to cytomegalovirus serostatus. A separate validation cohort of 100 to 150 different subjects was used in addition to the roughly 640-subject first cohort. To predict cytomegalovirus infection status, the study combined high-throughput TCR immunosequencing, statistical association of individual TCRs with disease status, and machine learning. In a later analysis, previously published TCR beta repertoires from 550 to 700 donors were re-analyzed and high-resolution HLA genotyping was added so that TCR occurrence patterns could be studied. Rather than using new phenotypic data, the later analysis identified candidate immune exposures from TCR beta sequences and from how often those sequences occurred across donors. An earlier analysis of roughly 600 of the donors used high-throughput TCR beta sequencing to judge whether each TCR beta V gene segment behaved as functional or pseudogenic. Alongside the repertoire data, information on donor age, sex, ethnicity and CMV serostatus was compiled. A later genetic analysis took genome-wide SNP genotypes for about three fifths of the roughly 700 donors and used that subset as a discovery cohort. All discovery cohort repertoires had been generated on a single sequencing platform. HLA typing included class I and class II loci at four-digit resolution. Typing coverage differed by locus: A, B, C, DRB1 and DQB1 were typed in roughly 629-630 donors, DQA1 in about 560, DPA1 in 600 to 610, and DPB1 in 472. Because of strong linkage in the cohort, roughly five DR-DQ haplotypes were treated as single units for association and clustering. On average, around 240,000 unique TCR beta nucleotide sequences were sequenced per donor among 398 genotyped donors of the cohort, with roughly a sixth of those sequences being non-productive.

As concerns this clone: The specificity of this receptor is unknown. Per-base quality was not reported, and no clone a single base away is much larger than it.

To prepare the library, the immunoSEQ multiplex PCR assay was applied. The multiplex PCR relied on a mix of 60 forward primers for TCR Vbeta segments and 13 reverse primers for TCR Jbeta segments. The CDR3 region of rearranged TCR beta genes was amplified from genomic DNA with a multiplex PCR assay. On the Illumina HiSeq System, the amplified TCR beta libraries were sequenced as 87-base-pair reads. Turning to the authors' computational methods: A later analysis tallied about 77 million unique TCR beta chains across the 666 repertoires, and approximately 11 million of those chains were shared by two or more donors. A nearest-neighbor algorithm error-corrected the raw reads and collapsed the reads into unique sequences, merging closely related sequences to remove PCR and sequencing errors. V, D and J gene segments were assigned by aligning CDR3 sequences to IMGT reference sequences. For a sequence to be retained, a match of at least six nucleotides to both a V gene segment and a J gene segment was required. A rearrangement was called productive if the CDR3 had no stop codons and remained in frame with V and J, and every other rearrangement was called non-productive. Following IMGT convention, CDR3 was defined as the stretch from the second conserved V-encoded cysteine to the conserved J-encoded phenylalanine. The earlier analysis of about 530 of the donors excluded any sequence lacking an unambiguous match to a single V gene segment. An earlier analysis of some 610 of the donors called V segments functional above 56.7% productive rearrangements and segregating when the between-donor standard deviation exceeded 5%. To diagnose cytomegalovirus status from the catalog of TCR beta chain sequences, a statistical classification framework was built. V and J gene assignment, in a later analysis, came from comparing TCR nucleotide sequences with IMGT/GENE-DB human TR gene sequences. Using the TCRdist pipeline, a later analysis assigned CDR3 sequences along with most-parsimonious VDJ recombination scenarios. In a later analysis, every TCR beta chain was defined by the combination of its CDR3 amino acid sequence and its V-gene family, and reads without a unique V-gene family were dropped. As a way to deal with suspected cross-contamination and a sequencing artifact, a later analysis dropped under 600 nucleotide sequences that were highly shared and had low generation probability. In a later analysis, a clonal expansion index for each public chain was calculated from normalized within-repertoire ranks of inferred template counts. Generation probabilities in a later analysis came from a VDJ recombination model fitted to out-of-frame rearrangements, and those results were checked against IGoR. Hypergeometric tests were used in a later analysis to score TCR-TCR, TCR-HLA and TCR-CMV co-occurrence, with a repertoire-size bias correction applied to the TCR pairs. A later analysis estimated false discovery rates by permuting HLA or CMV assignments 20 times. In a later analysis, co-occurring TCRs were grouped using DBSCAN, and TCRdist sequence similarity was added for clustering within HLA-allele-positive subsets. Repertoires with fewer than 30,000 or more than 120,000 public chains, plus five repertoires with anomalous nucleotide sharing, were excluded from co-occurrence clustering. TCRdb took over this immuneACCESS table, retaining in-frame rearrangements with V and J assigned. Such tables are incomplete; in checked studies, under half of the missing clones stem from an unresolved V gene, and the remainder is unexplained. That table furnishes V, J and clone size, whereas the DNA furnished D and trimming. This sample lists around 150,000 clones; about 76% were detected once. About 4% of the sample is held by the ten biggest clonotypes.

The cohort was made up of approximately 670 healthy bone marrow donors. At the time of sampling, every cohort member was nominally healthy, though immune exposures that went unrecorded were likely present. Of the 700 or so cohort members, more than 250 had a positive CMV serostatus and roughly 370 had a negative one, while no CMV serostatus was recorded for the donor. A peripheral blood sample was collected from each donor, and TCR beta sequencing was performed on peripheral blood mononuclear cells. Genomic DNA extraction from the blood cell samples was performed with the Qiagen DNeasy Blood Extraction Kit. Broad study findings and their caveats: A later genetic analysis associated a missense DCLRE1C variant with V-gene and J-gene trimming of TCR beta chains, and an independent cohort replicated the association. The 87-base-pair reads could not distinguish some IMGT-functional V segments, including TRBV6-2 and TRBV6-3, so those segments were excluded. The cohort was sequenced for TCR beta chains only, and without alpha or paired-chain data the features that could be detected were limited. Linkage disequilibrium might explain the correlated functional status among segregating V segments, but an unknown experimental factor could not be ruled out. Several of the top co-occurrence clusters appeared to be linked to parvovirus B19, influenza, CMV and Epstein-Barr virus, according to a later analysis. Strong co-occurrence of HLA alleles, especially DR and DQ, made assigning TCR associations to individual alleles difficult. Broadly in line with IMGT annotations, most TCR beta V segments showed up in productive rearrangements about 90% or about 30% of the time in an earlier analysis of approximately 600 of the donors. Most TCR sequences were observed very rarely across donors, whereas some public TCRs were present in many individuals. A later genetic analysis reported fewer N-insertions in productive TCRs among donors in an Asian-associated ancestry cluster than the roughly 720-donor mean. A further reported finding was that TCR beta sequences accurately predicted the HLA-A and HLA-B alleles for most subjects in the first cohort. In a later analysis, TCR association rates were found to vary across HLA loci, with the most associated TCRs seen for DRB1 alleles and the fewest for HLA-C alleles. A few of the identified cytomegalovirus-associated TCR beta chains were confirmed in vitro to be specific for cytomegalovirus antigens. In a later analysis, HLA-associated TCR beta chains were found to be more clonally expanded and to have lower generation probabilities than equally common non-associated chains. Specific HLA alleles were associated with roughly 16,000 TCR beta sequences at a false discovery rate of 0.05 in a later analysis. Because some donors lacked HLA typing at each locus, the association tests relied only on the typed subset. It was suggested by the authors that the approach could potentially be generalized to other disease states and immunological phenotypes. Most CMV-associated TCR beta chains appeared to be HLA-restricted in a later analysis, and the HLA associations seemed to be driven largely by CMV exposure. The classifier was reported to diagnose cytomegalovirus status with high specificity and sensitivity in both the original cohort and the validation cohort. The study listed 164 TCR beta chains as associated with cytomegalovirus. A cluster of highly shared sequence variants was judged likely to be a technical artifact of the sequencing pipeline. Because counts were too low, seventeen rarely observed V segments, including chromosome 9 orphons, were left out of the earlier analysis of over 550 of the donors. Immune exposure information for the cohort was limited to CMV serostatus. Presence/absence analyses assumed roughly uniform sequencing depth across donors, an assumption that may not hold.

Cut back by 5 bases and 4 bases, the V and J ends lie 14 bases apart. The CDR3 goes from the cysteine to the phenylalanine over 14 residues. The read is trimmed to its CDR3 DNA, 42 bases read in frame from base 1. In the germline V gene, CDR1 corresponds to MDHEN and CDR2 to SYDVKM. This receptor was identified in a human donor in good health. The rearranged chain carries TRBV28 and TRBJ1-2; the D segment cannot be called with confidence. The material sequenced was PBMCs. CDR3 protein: CASSPPTSFYGYTF. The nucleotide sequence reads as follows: TGTGCCAGCAGTCCCCCTACGAGCTTCTATGGCTACACCTTC.